These 20 T cell receptor beta chains were sequenced from one sample in a study of shared clonotypes between healthy human individuals. Only in-frame clones appear in the TCRdb table, and some are missing; sequencing was by immunoSEQ multiplex PCR. The sample lists roughly 1,600,000 clones; approximately 98.5% were seen once. The sequencing sample was made of naive CD4+ T cells sorted from blood. Indicated subset: CD45RA+ positively selected. The source of these receptors is a man aged 25 to 45 in good health.

The gene calls are TRBV30 and TRBJ2-7; 9 bases match TRBD1. This CDR3 region has 15 residues. V was clipped by 1 base and J by 1 base; unmatched bases: 5. Germline V lookup: CDR1 GTSNPN, CDR2 SVGIG (reference sequence). The chain's CDR3 is CAWSEQGAGSYEQYF. CDR3 coding DNA: TGTGCCTGGAGTGAACAGGGGGCGGGGTCCTACGAGCAGTACTTC.

V gene TRBV10-2 combines with J gene TRBJ2-1; D may be TRBD2 (6 bases). This CDR3 contains 14 residues. Germline V CDR1 and CDR2: WSHSY, SAAADI. The ends were cut back, 9 bases at V and 0 bases at J, with 12 bases in the middle. DNA of the CDR3: TGCGCCAGGGGGGGACGTCTCTCCTACAATGAGCAGTTCTTC. Its protein is CARGGRLSYNEQFF.

The chain uses TRBV5-1 and TRBJ2-5; 12 bases align to TRBD1. The germline CDR1 and CDR2 sequences are SGHRS and YFSETQ. The CDR3 extends over 17 amino acids. The junction had 9 bases not matched to a gene; V was cut back by 2 bases and J by 4 bases. CDR3 sequence (DNA): TGCGCCAGCAGCTTCGCACCGGGACAGGGGGCGGGAGAGACCCAGTACTTC. Translation: CASSFAPGQGAGETQYF.

The rearrangement links TRBV5-6 to TRBJ1-5, with D maybe TRBD1 (5 bases). Between the trimmed V and J ends, which lost 1 base and 4 bases, there was a span of 12 bases. Germline-derived CDR1 and CDR2 are SGHDT and YYEEEE. The CDR3 loop spans 15 amino acids. DNA for the CDR3: TGTGCCAGCAGCTTGTCCGGGACGGTGAATCAGCCCCAGCATTTT. Translating gives CASSLSGTVNQPQHF.

The chain joins TRBV27 to TRBJ2-5, with 9 bases aligning to TRBD1. Germline-derived CDR1 and CDR2 are MNHEY and SMNVEV (reference sequence). The CDR3 consists of 14 residues. Germline trimming cut 3 bases from V and 4 bases from J; bases unmatched to any gene: 3. CDR3 protein: CASSFGTGRETQYF. CDR3 sequence (DNA): TGTGCCAGCAGTTTTGGGACAGGGAGAGAGACCCAGTACTTC.

The chain combines TRBV13 with TRBJ2-1, with 11 bases identical to TRBD2. V lost 6 bases, J lost 8 bases, and 9 bases stayed unmatched. The germline V gene has CDR1 PRHDT and CDR2 FYEKMQ (reference sequence). This CDR3 is 15 amino acids long. The CDR3 here is CASSQIAGGVDEQFF. The CDR3 region has the DNA TGTGCCAGCAGTCAAATAGCGGGAGGGGTCGATGAGCAGTTCTTC.

The J gene is TRBJ2-1, the V gene TRBV28, with TRBD2 matching 12 bases. J was trimmed by 0 bases and V by 6 bases; bases with no gene match: 9. The CDR3 is 18 residues long. Germline CDR1 and CDR2: MDHEN and SYDVKM. This chain's CDR3 is CASSRLAGDPSSYNEQFF. The CDR3 nucleotides are TGTGCCAGCAGCCGACTAGCGGGAGACCCGAGCTCCTACAATGAGCAGTTCTTC.

V gene TRBV5-8 combines with J gene TRBJ2-3, with D possibly matching TRBD2 (5 bases). Trimming stripped 4 bases from V and 0 bases from J, with 9 bases between. Germline values: CDR1 SGHTS, CDR2 YDEGEE. CDR3 size: 14 residues. The CDR3 coding sequence is TGTGCCAGCAGCCCCGGACTGAGCACAGATACGCAGTATTTT. Translating it yields CASSPGLSTDTQYF.

The rearrangement uses TRBV15 and TRBJ1-2; the match to TRBD1 covers 7 bases. The CDR3 has 15 amino acids. CDR1 and CDR2 from the germline V gene are LNHNV and YYDKDF (reference sequence). Unmatched junction bases numbered 7, after V lost 2 bases and J lost 4 bases. The CDR3 loop reads CATSRPGGGGYGYTF. In DNA, the CDR3 is TGTGCCACCAGCAGACCAGGGGGAGGAGGCTATGGCTACACCTTC. Looking up the rest from reference TRBV15 and TRBJ1-2 gives the full variable domain: DAMVIQNPRYQVTQFGKPVTLSCSQTLNHNVMYWYQQKSSQAPKLLFHYYDKDFNNEADTPDNFQSRRPNTSFCFLDIRSPGLGDTAMYLCATSRPGGGGYGYTFGSGTRLTVV.

This rearrangement joins TRBV18 to TRBJ2-2; 14 positions match TRBD2. V was pared by 4 bases and J by 0 bases, with 1 base of the junction left unmatched. CDR1 and CDR2 (germline): KGHSH, LQKENI. CDR3 length equals 17 residues. The CDR3 DNA is TGTGCCAGCTCACAGGGACTAGCGGGGGCGAACACCGGGGAGCTGTTTTTT. This sequence encodes CASSQGLAGANTGELFF.

The chain's CDR3 is CASSYSPGLNTEAFF. CDR3 DNA: TGTGCCAGCAGTTACTCACCAGGGTTGAACACTGAAGCTTTCTTT. The J gene is TRBJ1-1, the V gene TRBV6-5, with a weak D call TRBD1 (5 bases). The CDR3 consists of 15 residues. V lost 0 bases to trimming and J lost 0 bases, with 8 bases between them. In germline, CDR1 is MNHEY, CDR2 SVGAGI.

The CDR3: CASRGDDTQYF. In DNA form, the CDR3 reads TGTGCCAGCAGGGGAGACGATACGCAGTATTTT. This chain uses TRBV5-5 with TRBJ2-3; D perhaps matches TRBD2 (5 bases). Germline CDR1 is SGHKS and CDR2 is YYEKEE (reference sequence). CDR3 length equals 11 residues. V was clipped by 5 bases and J by 6 bases, with 7 bases between them.

This rearrangement joins TRBV6-1 to TRBJ2-7; TRBD1 aligns across 10 bases. The CDR3 totals 16 residues. With V trimmed by 2 bases and J by 5 bases, 9 bases remained unmatched. Germline CDR1 is MNHNS and CDR2 is SASEGT. The chain's CDR3 is CASSEWGQGNRDEQYF. CDR3 in DNA: TGTGCCAGCAGTGAATGGGGACAGGGGAATCGCGACGAGCAGTACTTC.

The V gene is TRBV2, the J gene TRBJ2-7, with D perhaps TRBD1 (6 bases). Germline V gives CDR1 SNHLY, CDR2 FYNNEI. The CDR3 sequence is 13 residues long. Between the trimmed V and J ends, which lost 4 bases and 2 bases, there was a span of 9 bases. CDR3 region: CASSGGHTYEQYF. For the CDR3, the DNA is TGTGCCAGCAGTGGGGGACACACCTACGAGCAGTACTTC.

The J gene is TRBJ2-1, the V gene TRBV9, with 12 bases that match TRBD2. The length of the CDR3 is 15 residues. The germline V gene encodes CDR1 SGDLS and CDR2 YYNGEE. V shed 6 bases, J shed 4 bases, and the junction held 5 bases outside the gene matches. This chain's CDR3 is CASTPTSGSYNEQFF. The CDR3 coding sequence is TGTGCCAGCACCCCGACTAGCGGGAGTTACAATGAGCAGTTCTTC.

The J gene is TRBJ2-5, the V gene TRBV6-1; weak D call: TRBD1 (6 bases). The germline gives CDR1 MNHNS, CDR2 SASEGT. Trimming cost V 3 bases and J 0 bases, with 14 bases left between them. CDR3 length: 16 residues. This chain's CDR3 is CASSEGQGTYQETQYF. The CDR3 nucleotides read TGTGCCAGCAGTGAGGGGCAGGGGACCTACCAAGAGACCCAGTACTTC.

The J gene is TRBJ2-7, the V gene TRBV4-3; 10 bases agree with TRBD1. The V gene end was trimmed by 1 base and the J gene end by 6 bases; junction bases not matched to a gene: 12. There are 17 residues in the CDR3. Germline CDR1 is LGHNA and CDR2 is YSLEER. CDR3 sequence: CASSQGYRDRGLSEQYF. The CDR3 DNA reads as TGCGCCAGCAGCCAAGGTTACCGGGACAGGGGACTATCCGAGCAGTACTTC.

This clone showed up just once. The chain employs TRBV5-1 and TRBJ2-3, with 13 positions matching TRBD2. The CDR3 covers 15 residues. Germline CDR1 SGHRS, CDR2 YFSETQ. J was trimmed by 7 bases and V by 4 bases; bases with no gene match: 6. For the CDR3, the DNA is TGCGCCAGCAGCCCAGGACTAGCGGGAGTGAATACGCAGTATTTT. This translates into CASSPGLAGVNTQYF.

This clone was recorded once. The chain employs TRBV5-4 and TRBJ1-2; 9 nucleotides align to TRBD1. In germline, CDR1 is SGHNT, CDR2 YYREEE (reference sequence). The CDR3 contains 16 residues. Germline trimming cut 3 bases from V and 4 bases from J; bases unmatched to any gene: 10. The chain's CDR3 is CASSSVKQGAVYGYTF. The DNA for the CDR3 is TGTGCCAGCAGCTCCGTAAAACAGGGGGCAGTCTATGGCTACACCTTC.

The chain has TRBV28 and TRBJ2-7; D may be TRBD1 or TRBD2 (5 bases each). V lost 11 bases, J lost 2 bases, and 22 bases lay in between. Germline lookup yields CDR1 MDHEN and CDR2 SYDVKM. This CDR3 contains 15 residues. The CDR3 sequence: CAADDPQRDPYEQYF. The CDR3 DNA is TGTGCCGCCGATGACCCACAACGGGACCCCTACGAGCAGTACTTC.